Listed below are T cell receptor beta chains from one sample, sequenced in a study of human CD8 memory T cell subsets. TCRdb reprocessed the 5' RACE reads and reports one entry per CDR3 protein, with no DNA. The sample totals 7,000 or so distinct CDR3 sequences; its top ten clones hold 23%. Sequencing input: CD8+ stem-like memory T cells (TSCM and TCM) sorted from PBMCs. These receptors all stem from a human donor in good health. The CDR3 runs from the conserved cysteine through the conserved F or W. Some rows have no size entry. The others give once, few or many, or a class for an expanded clone.

j_gene,abundance,v_gene,len,CDR3aa
TRBJ2-3,NA,TRBV6-6,15,CASSYEAGVGDTQYF
TRBJ2-3,NA,TRBV5-1,12,CASSQDTDTQYF
TRBJ2-1,medium-sized,TRBV18,15,CASSPGQTMYNEQFF
TRBJ2-4,medium-sized,TRBV28,12,CASSLGINIQYF
TRBJ2-2,NA,TRBV9,16,CASSLSGLAGTGELFF
TRBJ2-7,medium-sized,TRBV7-9,14,CASSARTDHYEQYF
TRBJ1-1,medium-sized,TRBV28,17,CASSVEGQEKLHTEAFF
TRBJ2-7,NA,TRBV24-1,14,CAPLDRSRTYEQYF
TRBJ2-1,NA,TRBV18,16,CASSPRSGRFDDEQFF
TRBJ2-3,NA,TRBV5-6,16,CASGLPDSFHTDTQYF
TRBJ2-3,medium-sized,TRBV29-1,14,CSVDRGPTADTQYF
TRBJ1-1,NA,TRBV3-1,15,CASSQDFGMNTEAFF
TRBJ2-1,NA,TRBV7-8,15,CASSPQGGGYNEQFF
TRBJ2-7,NA,TRBV6-6,13,CASTGFWSYEQYF
TRBJ1-2,NA,TRBV15,18,CATSREFYRHHHNYGYTF
TRBJ2-7,NA,TRBV7-8,14,CASSLVDGSYEQYF
TRBJ2-7,NA,TRBV29-1,14,CSVEVGTGLYEQYF
TRBJ2-5,NA,TRBV11-2,13,CASRSGYQETQYF
TRBJ2-3,NA,TRBV11-2,15,CASSLGQGNADTQYF
TRBJ2-2,NA,TRBV12-3/TRBV12-4,12,CASSGQGWELFF
TRBJ2-2,NA,TRBV9,13,CASSVDWSGELFF
TRBJ2-1,NA,TRBV30,16,CAWSVLGQGAYNEQFF
TRBJ2-6,NA,TRBV14,13,CASSRMWANVLTF
TRBJ2-1,NA,TRBV7-9,15,CASSLGIDKQNEQFF
TRBJ1-1,NA,TRBV7-6,11,CASSRDPGAFF
TRBJ2-1,NA,TRBV7-9,16,CASSPTETGTGNEQFF
TRBJ2-3,NA,TRBV28,15,CASSVQGLGTDTQYF
TRBJ1-6,NA,TRBV18,16,CASSPPGQGSGSPLHF
TRBJ1-1,medium-sized,TRBV13,13,CASSEQGNTEAFF
TRBJ2-4,medium-sized,TRBV12-3/TRBV12-4,12,CASSRGTGLAYF
TRBJ2-7,NA,TRBV9,15,CASSVSLAGPYEQYF
TRBJ2-1,NA,TRBV5-6,15,CASSLGDRAVNEQFF
TRBJ2-5,NA,TRBV18,20,CASSPAPFEQGAMYRETQYF
TRBJ1-2,NA,TRBV4-1,16,CASSHPGQGGDAGYTF
TRBJ2-1,medium-sized,TRBV4-2,14,CASSQDSERNEQFF
TRBJ2-2,NA,TRBV5-5,17,CASSLAWVGLNTGELFF
TRBJ2-7,NA,TRBV12-3/TRBV12-4,14,CASSLRLAGAEQYF
TRBJ2-1,NA,TRBV19,14,CASSMVGAGNEQFF
TRBJ2-7,NA,TRBV27,17,CASSRLGASGLSYEQYF